The text below deals with one T cell receptor (beta chain). These data are taken from a study of blood T cell repertoires in COVID-19. Study in general: Researchers got acute and convalescent COVID-19 samples from the United States, Italy and Spain. From T cells, B-cell-depleted T cells, or PBMCs came the material, which was cDNA or gDNA.

Deletions cut 6 bases from V and 6 bases from J, with 13 bases between. The CDR3 is 13 amino acids. CDR1 and CDR2 (germline): MNHNY, SVGAGI (reference sequence). In the authors' workflow: Nucleated cell number was recorded as an estimate derived from reference gene primer amplification. Measured with immunoSEQ multiplex PCR; TCRdb has only the in-frame clones, and not every one. Clone size and the V and J calls come from that table; the DNA yielded D and trimming. Among tens of thousands of clones listed, roughly 86% were seen once. The rearrangement joins TRBV6-6 to TRBJ2-3; a possible D gene is TRBD2 (7 bases). The clonotype originates from an elderly man with active or convalescent COVID-19. Sequencing used peripheral blood. The CDR3 is CASRGGGMDTQYF. The CDR3 bases are TGTGCCAGCAGAGGGGGGGGGATGGATACGCAGTATTTT.